One sample yielded the 14 T cell receptor beta chains listed below, sequenced in a study of CD8 T cells in ankylosing spondylitis (dated by TCRdb to 2017 to 2019). The library was made by 5' RACE. These reads were obtained on an Illumina HiSeq 2500. TCRdb trimmed public reads at Q25 via fastp, called clones via MiXCR and kept in-frame beta chains. One record per CDR3 amino acid sequence lists the most common genes and DNA. Present in this sample are about 260,000 distinct CDR3 sequences, approximately 20% of which were seen just once. The top ten constitute 7.8% of the sample. The sample comprised blood, either unsorted or a sorted T cell fraction (not recorded which). The receptors stem from a male donor with ankylosing spondylitis or in good health (not recorded which).

This clonotype appeared a few times. The CDR3 sequence is CASSLTGAMNTEAFF. The DNA of the CDR3 is TGTGCCAGCAGCTTAACAGGGGCGATGAACACTGAAGCTTTCTTT. V gene TRBV7-3 combines with J gene TRBJ1-1, with a weak D call TRBD1 (5 bases). CDR3 length: 15 amino acids. V was pared by 0 bases and J by 0 bases, with 8 bases between. CDR1 SGHTA and CDR2 FQGTGA come from the germline V gene.

The table lists this clonotype with a few counts. This chain links TRBV7-2 with TRBJ1-2; 7 bases are a match to TRBD1. The junction had 16 bases not matched to a gene; V was cut back by 11 bases and J by 4 bases. The CDR3 has 15 amino acids. Germline loops: CDR1 SGHTA, CDR2 FQGNSA. CDR3 in amino acids: CAGGTVPSSFYGYTF. DNA of the CDR3: TGTGCCGGCGGGACAGTACCTTCATCCTTCTATGGCTACACCTTC.

The chain combines TRBV5-1 with TRBJ2-2, with D tentatively TRBD1 (5 bases). Trimming stripped 0 bases from V and 8 bases from J, with 11 bases between. The germline gives CDR1 SGHRS, CDR2 YFSETQ. CDR3 length: 14 residues. In DNA, the CDR3 is TGCGCCAGCAGCTTGGAACAGGTCCTTGGGGAGCTGTTTTTT. Its translation is CASSLEQVLGELFF.

This sequence joins TRBV15 and TRBJ2-5, with TRBD1 matching over 8 bases. CDR3 length equals 14 residues. V trimming: 3 bases; J trimming: 5 bases; junction bases outside the gene matches: 5. Looked up from germline, CDR1 is LNHNV and CDR2 is YYDKDF (reference sequence). CDR3 residues: CATSRTGAGETQYF. CDR3 bases: TGTGCCACCAGCAGGACAGGGGCTGGGGAGACCCAGTACTTC.

This clonotype was observed a few times. J is TRBJ2-3 and V is TRBV12-3 or TRBV12-4, with 8 bases lining up with TRBD2. The CDR3 spans 15 residues. V lost 3 bases, J lost 6 bases, and 8 bases stayed unmatched. The CDR3 nucleotides read TGTGCCAGCAGTTTTCAAACGGGAGGGCCGGATACGCAGTATTTT. Amino acid sequence: CASSFQTGGPDTQYF.

The rearrangement joins TRBV1 to TRBJ1-2. TRBV1 is a pseudogene segment. CDR3 length: 13 amino acids. CDR3 sequence (DNA): TGCACCAGCAGCCAAGAAGCAGGATTGGGCTACACCTTC. This codes for CTSSQEAGLGYTF.

This CDR3 is CASSFIRDSAANEQFF. CDR3 DNA sequence: TGTGCCAGCAGCTTTATCCGGGACTCCGCCGCCAATGAGCAGTTCTTC. The V call is TRBV11-2, the J call TRBJ2-1, with D possibly TRBD2 on 6 matching bases. V lost 3 bases to trimming and J lost 6 bases, with 18 bases between them. The germline V gene encodes CDR1 SGHAT and CDR2 FQNNGV. This CDR3 has 16 amino acids.

Only a few counts were recorded for this clonotype. The V gene is TRBV7-2, the J gene TRBJ2-5; the D is unclear. V was shortened by 5 bases and J by 4 bases, with 14 bases between the two germline ends. Germline values: CDR1 SGHTA, CDR2 FQGNSA. This CDR3 spans 14 amino acids. Here the CDR3 DNA reads TGTGCCAGCAGCATTCACGGGTCGGGAGAGACCCAGTACTTC. Encoded protein: CASSIHGSGETQYF.

This clonotype has only a few counts. The V call is TRBV28, the J call TRBJ1-1; D possibly corresponds to TRBD1 (5 bases). Germline V lookup: CDR1 MDHEN, CDR2 SYDVKM. Trimming shortened V by 8 bases and J by 0 bases, and 16 bases separated the two germline ends. The CDR3 is 15 amino acids. The CDR3, as DNA: TGTGCCAGCCTCCCGGGGCCACCTATGAACACTGAAGCTTTCTTT. Protein: CASLPGPPMNTEAFF.

This clonotype was found a few times. V gene TRBV12-3 or TRBV12-4 combines with J gene TRBJ1-2, with D hard to call. The CDR3 loop spans 15 amino acids. The V end lost 8 bases, the J end lost 5 bases, and 21 bases lay between the germline ends. The CDR3 protein is CASGKETGVPYGYTF. The DNA of the CDR3 is TGTGCCAGCGGGAAAGAAACCGGGGTGCCATATGGCTACACCTTC.

The DNA of the CDR3 is TGTGCCAGCAGTTCACTGGACAGACAGTACCAAGAGACCCAGTACTTC. Encoded protein: CASSSLDRQYQETQYF. The chain recombines TRBV28 with TRBJ2-5; possibly TRBD1 for D (6 bases). There are 16 residues in the CDR3. Germline CDR1 reads MDHEN; CDR2 reads SYDVKM. V dropped 4 bases and J dropped 0 bases, with 15 bases sitting between them.

This clonotype was found a few times. The rearrangement links TRBV6-1 to TRBJ2-1; D gene unclear. The CDR3 has 16 amino acids. Trimming left V 6 bases short and J 0 bases short, with 15 bases between. From germline, CDR1 is MNHNS and CDR2 SASEGT. The CDR3 region is CASRKIEYDSYNEQFF. CDR3 nucleotides: TGTGCCAGCAGGAAGATCGAGTACGACTCCTACAATGAGCAGTTCTTC.

This clonotype was detected a few times. J is TRBJ2-5 and V is TRBV20-1, with TRBD2 identical over 7 bases. The germline gives CDR1 DFQATT, CDR2 SNEGSKA (reference sequence). V trimming: 4 bases; J trimming: 5 bases; junction bases outside the gene matches: 7. The CDR3 has 13 amino acids. The DNA of the CDR3 is TGCAGTGCTATTCTGACTAGCATGGAGACCCAGTACTTC. Residues: CSAILTSMETQYF.

This clonotype came up a few times. CDR3 in amino acids: CASSRPGLATDTQYF. CDR3 DNA: TGTGCCAGCAGCCGACCGGGATTAGCCACAGATACGCAGTATTTT. The rearrangement links TRBV7-6 to TRBJ2-3; perhaps TRBD2 as D (5 bases). Germline V gives CDR1 SGHVS, CDR2 FNYEAQ. The CDR3 is 15 residues long. The germline V and J ends were trimmed by 5 bases and 2 bases, with 14 bases remaining between them.